The entry that follows covers one T cell receptor beta chain sequence. The repertoire was sequenced with immunoSEQ multiplex PCR; TCRdb's copy has only in-frame clones and lacks some. The table has roughly 320,000 clones, around 86% seen once. This CDR3 has 14 residues. Germline V CDR1 and CDR2: SGHAT, FQNNGV. V was clipped by 2 bases and J by 7 bases, with 14 bases between them. The data are from a study of blood T cell repertoires in COVID-19. The TCR originated in a man younger than 40 who had recovered from COVID-19. Sequenced sample: PBMCs or T cells enriched from blood (not recorded which). This rearrangement joins TRBV11-2 to TRBJ1-1, with TRBD1 as a possible D gene (6 bases). Written as DNA, the CDR3 is TGTGCCAGCAGCTTAACAAGGACAGTTCATGAAGCTTTCTTT. Amino acid sequence: CASSLTRTVHEAFF.